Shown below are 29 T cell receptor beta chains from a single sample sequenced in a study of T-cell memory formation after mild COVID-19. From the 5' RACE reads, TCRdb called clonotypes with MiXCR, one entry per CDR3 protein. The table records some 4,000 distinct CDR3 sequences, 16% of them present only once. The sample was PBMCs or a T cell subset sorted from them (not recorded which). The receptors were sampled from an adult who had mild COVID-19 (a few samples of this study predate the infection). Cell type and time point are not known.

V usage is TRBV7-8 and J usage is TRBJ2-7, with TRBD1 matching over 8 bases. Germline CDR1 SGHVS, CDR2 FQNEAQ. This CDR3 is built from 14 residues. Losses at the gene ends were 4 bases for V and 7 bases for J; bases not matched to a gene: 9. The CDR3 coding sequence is TGTGCCAGCAGCTCGTGGACAGGGTCGACTGAGCAGTACTTC. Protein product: CASSSWTGSTEQYF.

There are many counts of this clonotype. The CDR3 here is CASTDRGRPPIYEQYV. CDR3 in DNA: TGTGCCAGTACCGACAGGGGGCGACCCCCCATCTACGAGCAGTACGTC. The chain couples TRBV19 to TRBJ2-7, with 10 bases matching TRBD1. The CDR3 runs to 16 residues. The germline gives CDR1 LNHDA, CDR2 SQIVND (reference sequence). V lost 7 bases, J lost 3 bases, and 12 bases stayed unmatched.

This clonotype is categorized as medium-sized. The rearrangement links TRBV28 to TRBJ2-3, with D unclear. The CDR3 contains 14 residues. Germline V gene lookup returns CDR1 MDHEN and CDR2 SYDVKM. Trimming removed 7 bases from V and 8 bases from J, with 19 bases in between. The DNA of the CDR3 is TGTGCCAGCACCCACCTTGGTTTAGACCCTACGCAGTATTTT. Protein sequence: CASTHLGLDPTQYF. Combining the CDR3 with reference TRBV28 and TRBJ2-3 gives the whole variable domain DVKVTQSSRYLVKRTGEKVFLECVQDMDHENMFWYRQDPGLGLRLIYFSYDVKMKEKGDIPEGYSVSREKKERFSLILESASTNQTSMYLCASTHLGLDPTQYFGPGTRLTVL.

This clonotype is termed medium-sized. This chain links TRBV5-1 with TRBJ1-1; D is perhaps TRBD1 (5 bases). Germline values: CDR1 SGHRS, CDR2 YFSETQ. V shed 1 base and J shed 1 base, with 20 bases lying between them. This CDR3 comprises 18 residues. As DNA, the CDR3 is TGCGCCAGCAGCTTGCTGGGCAGGGCGAAGATAAAGAACACTGAAGCTTTCTTT. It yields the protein CASSLLGRAKIKNTEAFF.

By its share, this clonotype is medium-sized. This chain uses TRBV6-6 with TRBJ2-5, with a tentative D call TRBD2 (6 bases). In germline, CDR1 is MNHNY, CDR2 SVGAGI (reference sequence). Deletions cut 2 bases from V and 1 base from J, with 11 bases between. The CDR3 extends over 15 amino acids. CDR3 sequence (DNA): TGTGCCAGCAGTTACGCCCGGGGGACCCAAGAGACCCAGTACTTC. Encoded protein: CASSYARGTQETQYF.

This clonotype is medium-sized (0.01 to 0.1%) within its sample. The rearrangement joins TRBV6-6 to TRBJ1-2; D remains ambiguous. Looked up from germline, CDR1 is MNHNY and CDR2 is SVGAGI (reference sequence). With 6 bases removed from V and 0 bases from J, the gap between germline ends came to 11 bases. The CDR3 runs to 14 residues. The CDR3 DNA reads TGTGCCAGCAGCCCCGGTTCGGCTAACTATGGCTACACCTTC. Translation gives CASSPGSANYGYTF.

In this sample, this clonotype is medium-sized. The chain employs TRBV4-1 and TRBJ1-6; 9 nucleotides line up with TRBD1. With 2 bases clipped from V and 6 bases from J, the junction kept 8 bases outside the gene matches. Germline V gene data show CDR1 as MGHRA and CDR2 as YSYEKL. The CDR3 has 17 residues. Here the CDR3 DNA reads TGCGCCAGCAGCCAAAGACAGGGGGATCGCTTTAATTCACCCCTCCACTTT. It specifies CASSQRQGDRFNSPLHF.

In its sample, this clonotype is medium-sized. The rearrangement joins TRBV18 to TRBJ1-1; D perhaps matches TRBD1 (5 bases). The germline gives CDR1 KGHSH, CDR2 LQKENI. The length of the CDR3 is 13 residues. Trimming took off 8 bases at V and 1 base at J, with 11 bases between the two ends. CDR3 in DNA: TGTGCCAGCGAGCGGGGCTCGAACACTGAAGCTTTCTTT. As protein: CASERGSNTEAFF.

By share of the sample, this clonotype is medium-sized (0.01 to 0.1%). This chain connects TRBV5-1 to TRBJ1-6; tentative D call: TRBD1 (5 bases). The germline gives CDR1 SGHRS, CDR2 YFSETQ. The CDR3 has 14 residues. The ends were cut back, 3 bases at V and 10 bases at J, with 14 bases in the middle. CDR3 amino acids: CASSSREHGSPLHF. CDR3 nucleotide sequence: TGCGCCAGCAGCTCCAGGGAACATGGGTCACCCCTCCACTTT. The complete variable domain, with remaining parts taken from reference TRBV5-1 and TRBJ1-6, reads KAGVTQTPRYLIKTRGQQVTLSCSPISGHRSVSWYQQTPGQGLQFLFEYFSETQRNKGNFPGRFSGRQFSNSRSEMNVSTLELGDSALYLCASSSREHGSPLHFGNGTRLTVT.

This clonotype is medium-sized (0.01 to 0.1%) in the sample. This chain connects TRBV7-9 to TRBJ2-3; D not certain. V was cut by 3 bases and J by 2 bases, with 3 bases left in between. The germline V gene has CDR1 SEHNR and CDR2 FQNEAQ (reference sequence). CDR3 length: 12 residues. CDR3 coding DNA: TGTGCCAGCAGCTTCTTCACAGATACGCAGTATTTT. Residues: CASSFFTDTQYF.

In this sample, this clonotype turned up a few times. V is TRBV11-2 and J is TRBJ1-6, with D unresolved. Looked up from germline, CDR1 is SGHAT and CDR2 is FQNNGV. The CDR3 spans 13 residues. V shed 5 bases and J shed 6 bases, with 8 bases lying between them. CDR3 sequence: CASSGLINSPLHF. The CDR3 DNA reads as TGTGCCAGCAGCGGGCTGATTAATTCACCCCTCCACTTT.

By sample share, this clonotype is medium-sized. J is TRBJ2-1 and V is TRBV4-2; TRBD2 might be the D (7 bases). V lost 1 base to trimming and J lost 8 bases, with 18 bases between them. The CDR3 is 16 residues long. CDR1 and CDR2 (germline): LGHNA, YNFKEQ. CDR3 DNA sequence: TGTGCCAGCAGCCAAGTTGAGGGGGGGCTAAGATATGAGCAGTTCTTC. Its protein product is CASSQVEGGLRYEQFF.

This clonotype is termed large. The CDR3 loop is CASSPRAGKGEQFF. The CDR3 nucleotides are TGTGCCAGCAGCCCAAGGGCAGGGAAGGGTGAGCAGTTCTTC. This chain uses TRBV7-9 with TRBJ2-1; D possibly corresponds to TRBD1 (5 bases). The V end lost 5 bases, the J end lost 9 bases, and 17 bases lay between the germline ends. Looked up from germline, CDR1 is SEHNR and CDR2 is FQNEAQ (reference sequence). The CDR3 has 14 residues.

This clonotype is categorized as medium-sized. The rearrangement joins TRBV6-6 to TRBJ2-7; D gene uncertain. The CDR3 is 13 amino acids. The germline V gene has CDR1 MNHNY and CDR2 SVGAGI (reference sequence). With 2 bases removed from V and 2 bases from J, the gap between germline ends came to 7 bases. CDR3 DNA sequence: TGTGCCAGCAGTTACCCATCGACCTACGAGCAGTACTTC. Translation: CASSYPSTYEQYF.

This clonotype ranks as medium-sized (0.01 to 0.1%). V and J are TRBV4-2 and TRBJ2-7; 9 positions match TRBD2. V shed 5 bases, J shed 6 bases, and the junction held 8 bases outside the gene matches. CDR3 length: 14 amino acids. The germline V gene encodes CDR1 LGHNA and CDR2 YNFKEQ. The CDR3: CASSSSGGPSEQYF. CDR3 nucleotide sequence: TGTGCCAGCAGCTCGAGCGGGGGGCCGAGCGAGCAGTACTTC.

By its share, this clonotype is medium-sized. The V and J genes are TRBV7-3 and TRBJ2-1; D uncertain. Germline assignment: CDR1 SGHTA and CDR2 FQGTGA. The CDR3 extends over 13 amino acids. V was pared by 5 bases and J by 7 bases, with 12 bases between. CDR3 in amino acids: CASSKHVLNEQFF. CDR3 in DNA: TGTGCCAGCAGCAAACACGTCTTAAATGAGCAGTTCTTC.

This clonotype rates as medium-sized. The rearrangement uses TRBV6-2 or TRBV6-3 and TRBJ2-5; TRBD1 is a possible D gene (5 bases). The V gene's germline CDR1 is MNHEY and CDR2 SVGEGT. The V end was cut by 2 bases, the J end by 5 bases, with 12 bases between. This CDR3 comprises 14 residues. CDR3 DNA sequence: TGTGCCAGCAGTTACCCTAGGGGTAGTGAGACCCAGTACTTC. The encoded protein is CASSYPRGSETQYF.

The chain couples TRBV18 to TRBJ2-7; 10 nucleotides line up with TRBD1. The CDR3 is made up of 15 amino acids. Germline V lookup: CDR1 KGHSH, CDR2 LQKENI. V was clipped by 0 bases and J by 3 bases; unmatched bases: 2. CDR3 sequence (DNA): TGTGCCAGCTCACCACCGGGACAGGGGCTCTACGAGCAGTACTTC. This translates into CASSPPGQGLYEQYF.

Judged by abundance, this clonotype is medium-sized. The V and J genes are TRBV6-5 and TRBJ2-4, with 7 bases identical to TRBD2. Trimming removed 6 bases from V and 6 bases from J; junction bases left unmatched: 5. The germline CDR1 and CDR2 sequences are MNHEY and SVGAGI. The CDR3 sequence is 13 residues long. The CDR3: CASSPRGGNIQYF. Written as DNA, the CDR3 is TGTGCCAGCAGCCCCCGCGGGGGAAACATTCAGTACTTC.

CDR3 in amino acids: CSAYHESSYNEQFF. CDR3 DNA: TGCAGTGCGTATCACGAGAGCTCCTACAATGAGCAGTTCTTC. The chain couples TRBV20-1 to TRBJ2-1; no clear D gene. The CDR3 is 14 residues long. The V and J ends lost 6 bases and 0 bases respectively, with 12 bases between them. Germline V gene lookup returns CDR1 DFQATT and CDR2 SNEGSKA (reference sequence).

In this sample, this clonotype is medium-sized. In nucleotides, the CDR3 is TGTGCCAGCAGCCAAGGGGCGGGCCGGCAGTTCTTC. Translation gives CASSQGAGRQFF. The J gene is TRBJ2-1, the V gene TRBV3-1, with D maybe TRBD2 (5 bases). Per the germline V gene, CDR1 is LGHDT and CDR2 is YNNKEL (reference sequence). V was cut by 1 base and J by 12 bases, with 10 bases left in between. The CDR3 consists of 12 residues.

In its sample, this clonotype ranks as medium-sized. CDR3 amino acids: CASSLSKGQGGYTF. The DNA for the CDR3 is TGTGCCAGCAGTTTATCGAAGGGGCAAGGTGGCTACACCTTC. The chain employs TRBV27 and TRBJ1-2, with D maybe TRBD1 (5 bases). Trimming cost V 0 bases and J 7 bases, with 12 bases left between them. CDR3 length equals 14 residues. Germline V lookup: CDR1 MNHEY, CDR2 SMNVEV (reference sequence).

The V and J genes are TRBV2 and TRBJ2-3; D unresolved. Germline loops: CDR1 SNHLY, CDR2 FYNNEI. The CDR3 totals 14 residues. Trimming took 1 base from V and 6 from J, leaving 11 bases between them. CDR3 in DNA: TGTGCCAGCAGTGAAGTGCCAGGATGGGATACGCAGTATTTT. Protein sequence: CASSEVPGWDTQYF.

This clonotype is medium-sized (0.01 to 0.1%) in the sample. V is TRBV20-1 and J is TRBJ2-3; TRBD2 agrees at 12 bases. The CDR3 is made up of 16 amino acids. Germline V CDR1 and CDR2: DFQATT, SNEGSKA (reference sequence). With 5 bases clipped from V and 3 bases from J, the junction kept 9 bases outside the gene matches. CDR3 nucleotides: TGCAGTGCTGCCCGACTAGCGGGGGAGATGACAGATACGCAGTATTTT. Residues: CSAARLAGEMTDTQYF.

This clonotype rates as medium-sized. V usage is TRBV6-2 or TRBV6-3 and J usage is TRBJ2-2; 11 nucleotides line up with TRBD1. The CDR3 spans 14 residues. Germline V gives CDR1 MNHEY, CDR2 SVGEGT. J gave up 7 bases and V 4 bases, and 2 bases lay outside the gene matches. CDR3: CASSWTGGFGELFF. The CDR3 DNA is TGTGCCAGCAGTTGGACAGGGGGCTTCGGGGAGCTGTTTTTT.

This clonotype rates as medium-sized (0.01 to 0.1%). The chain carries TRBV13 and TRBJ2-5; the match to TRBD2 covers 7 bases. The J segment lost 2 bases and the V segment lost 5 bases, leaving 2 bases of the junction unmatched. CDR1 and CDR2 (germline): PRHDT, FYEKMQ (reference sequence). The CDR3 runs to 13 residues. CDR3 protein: CASSPGLQETQYF. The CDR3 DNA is TGTGCCAGCAGCCCGGGACTACAAGAGACCCAGTACTTC.

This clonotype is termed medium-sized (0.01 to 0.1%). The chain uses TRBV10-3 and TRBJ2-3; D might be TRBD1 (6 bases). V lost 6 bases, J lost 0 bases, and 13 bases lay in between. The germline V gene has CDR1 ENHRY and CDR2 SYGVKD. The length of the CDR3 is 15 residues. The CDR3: CAISHGQLSTDTQYF. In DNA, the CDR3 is TGTGCCATCAGCCACGGACAGTTGAGCACAGATACGCAGTATTTT.

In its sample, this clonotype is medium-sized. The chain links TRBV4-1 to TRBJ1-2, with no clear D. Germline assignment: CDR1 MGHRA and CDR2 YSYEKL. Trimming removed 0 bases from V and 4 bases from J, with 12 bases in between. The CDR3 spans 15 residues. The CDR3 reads CASSQDGAESYGYTF. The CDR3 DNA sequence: TGCGCCAGCAGCCAAGATGGCGCAGAGAGCTATGGCTACACCTTC.

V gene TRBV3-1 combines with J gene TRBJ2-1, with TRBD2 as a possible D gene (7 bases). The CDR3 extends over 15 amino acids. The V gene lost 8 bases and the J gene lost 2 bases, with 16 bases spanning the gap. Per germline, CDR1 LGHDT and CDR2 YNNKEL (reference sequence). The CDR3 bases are TGTGCCAGCGCCCTCGGGGGGCTCACCTACAATGAGCAGTTCTTC. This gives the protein CASALGGLTYNEQFF.